One sample yielded the 9 T cell receptor beta chains listed below, sequenced in a study of T cell responses to AZD1222 COVID-19 vaccine. The method was immunoSEQ multiplex PCR; TCRdb's version includes in-frame clones alone and lacks a portion of them. The data contain 95,000 to 120,000 clones, 88% of them singletons. The source was peripheral blood, collected 28 days after the second AZD1222 dose. The receptors stem from an adult who received the AZD1222 COVID-19 vaccine.

The chain uses TRBV5-4 and TRBJ2-7; D not certain. The CDR3 is made up of 15 amino acids. Trimming stripped 4 bases from V and 0 bases from J, with 14 bases between. Germline V gives CDR1 SGHNT, CDR2 YYREEE (reference sequence). The CDR3 region has the DNA TGTGCCAGCAGCCCCGGACGTGGGCCCTCCTACGAGCAGTACTTC. Translating it yields CASSPGRGPSYEQYF.

CDR3 residues: CASRVDAYEQYF. The CDR3 coding sequence is TGCGCCAGCAGGGTGGACGCCTACGAGCAGTACTTC. V gene TRBV5-1 combines with J gene TRBJ2-7, with D uncertain. Trimming pared 5 bases from V and 2 bases from J, leaving 8 bases between. Germline V gene data show CDR1 as SGHRS and CDR2 as YFSETQ. This CDR3 has 12 amino acids.

This clone has a single count. The chain has TRBV27 and TRBJ1-1, with D maybe TRBD1 (5 bases). Germline V CDR1 and CDR2: MNHEY, SMNVEV (reference sequence). CDR3 size: 15 residues. V was clipped by 5 bases and J by 4 bases, with 17 bases between them. The CDR3 spells CASSPTVAGSTEAFF. The CDR3 bases are TGTGCCAGCAGTCCAACAGTTGCAGGGAGCACTGAAGCTTTCTTT.

The CDR3 nucleotides read TGTGCCAGCAGCTTAAATTCCGGACCTCCCGGCGGTGAAGCTTTCTTT. Its translation: CASSLNSGPPGGEAFF. The chain combines TRBV7-2 with TRBJ1-1; the D is unclear. This CDR3 is built from 16 residues. Trimming shortened V by 2 bases and J by 7 bases, and 20 bases separated the two germline ends. Germline assignment: CDR1 SGHTA and CDR2 FQGNSA.

The chain links TRBV6-1 to TRBJ1-2; TRBD1 aligns across 7 bases. CDR3 length equals 14 residues. Germline V gene sequence: CDR1 MNHNS, CDR2 SASEGT. Trimming at V came to 2 bases and at J to 7 bases, leaving 7 bases not matched to a gene. CDR3 residues: CASSEMSAGGGYTF. CDR3 DNA sequence: TGTGCCAGCAGTGAAATGTCGGCAGGGGGTGGCTACACCTTC.

This chain connects TRBV11-2 to TRBJ1-1, with D uncertain. Trimming cost V 5 bases and J 3 bases, with 13 bases left between them. CDR1 SGHAT and CDR2 FQNNGV come from the germline V gene. The CDR3 is made up of 14 amino acids. This CDR3 is CASSRTVSDTEAFF. DNA for the CDR3: TGTGCCAGCAGCCGGACGGTCTCGGACACTGAAGCTTTCTTT.

This clone was counted a few times. V gene TRBV2 combines with J gene TRBJ1-1, with D hard to call. This CDR3 contains 12 residues. Trimming left V 6 bases short and J 1 base short, with 6 bases between. Germline CDR1 is SNHLY and CDR2 is FYNNEI. The CDR3 region has the DNA TGTGCCAGCAGATCAGGGAACACTGAAGCTTTCTTT. Residues: CASRSGNTEAFF.

This clone occurred once. The V gene is TRBV29-1, the J gene TRBJ2-5, with 10 bases identical to TRBD2. Germline loops: CDR1 SQVTM, CDR2 ANQGSEA. The CDR3 totals 15 residues. The V gene end was trimmed by 0 bases and the J gene end by 10 bases; junction bases not matched to a gene: 11. CDR3 nucleotides: TGCAGCGTTGAAGAGACTAGCGGGCCCTCAGGCGGCCAGTACTTC. As protein: CSVEETSGPSGGQYF.

The chain couples TRBV6-5 to TRBJ1-2; 8 bases fit TRBD1. J lost 7 bases, V lost 3 bases, and 7 bases had no gene match. The germline V gene encodes CDR1 MNHEY and CDR2 SVGAGI. The CDR3 runs 14 residues. The CDR3 DNA follows: TGTGCCAGCAGTTATGCGGACAGGGAGGTTGGCTACACCTTC. Its translation: CASSYADREVGYTF.